This entry concerns a single T cell receptor beta chain. Its antigen is unknown. The data were taken from a study of cytomegalovirus exposure and HLA in healthy donors. Findings and limits, study-wide: Analysis performed later showed TCR beta chains linked to HLA being more clonally expanded than equally common others. The HLA-A and HLA-B alleles of most subjects were reportedly predicted accurately from TCR beta sequences. Prior analysis indicated that the majority of TCR beta V segments exhibited productivity approximately 87% or approximately 30% of the time.

The CDR3 loop spans 15 amino acids. The germline V gene has CDR1 MDHEN and CDR2 SYDVKM. Trimming pared 1 base from V and 10 bases from J, leaving 17 bases between. PCR employed 60 Vbeta and 13 Jbeta primers. The protocol was immunoSEQ multiplex PCR, while the TCRdb copy is restricted to in-frame clones and leaves out a portion. The sample includes some 130,000 clones, approximately 61% seen only once; the top ten take roughly 1.5%. Sequenced sample: PBMCs. The gene calls are TRBV28 and TRBJ2-1; a possible D gene is TRBD2 (6 bases). The receptor's source is a man aged 25 to 45 in good health and CMV-seropositive. DNA of the CDR3: TGTGCCAGCAGTTTATCCCCCTTGGGGGAGGACGAGCAGTTCTTC. It yields the protein CASSLSPLGEDEQFF. The full variable domain, in which reference TRBV28 and TRBJ2-1 provide the parts outside the CDR3, is DVKVTQSSRYLVKRTGEKVFLECVQDMDHENMFWYRQDPGLGLRLIYFSYDVKMKEKGDIPEGYSVSREKKERFSLILESASTNQTSMYLCASSLSPLGEDEQFFGPGTRLTVL.